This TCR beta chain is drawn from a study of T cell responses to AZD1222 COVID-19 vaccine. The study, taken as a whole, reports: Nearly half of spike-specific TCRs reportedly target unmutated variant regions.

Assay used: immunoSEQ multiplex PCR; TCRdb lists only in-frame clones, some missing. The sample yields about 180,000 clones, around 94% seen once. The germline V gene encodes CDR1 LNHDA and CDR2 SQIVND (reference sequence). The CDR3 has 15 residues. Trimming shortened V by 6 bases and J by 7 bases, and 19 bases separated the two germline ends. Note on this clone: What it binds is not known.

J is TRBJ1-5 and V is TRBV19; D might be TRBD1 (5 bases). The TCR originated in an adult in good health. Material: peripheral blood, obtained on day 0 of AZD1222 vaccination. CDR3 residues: CASRLAGQGGQPQHF. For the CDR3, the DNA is TGTGCCAGTAGATTGGCGGGGCAGGGAGGACAGCCCCAGCATTTT.